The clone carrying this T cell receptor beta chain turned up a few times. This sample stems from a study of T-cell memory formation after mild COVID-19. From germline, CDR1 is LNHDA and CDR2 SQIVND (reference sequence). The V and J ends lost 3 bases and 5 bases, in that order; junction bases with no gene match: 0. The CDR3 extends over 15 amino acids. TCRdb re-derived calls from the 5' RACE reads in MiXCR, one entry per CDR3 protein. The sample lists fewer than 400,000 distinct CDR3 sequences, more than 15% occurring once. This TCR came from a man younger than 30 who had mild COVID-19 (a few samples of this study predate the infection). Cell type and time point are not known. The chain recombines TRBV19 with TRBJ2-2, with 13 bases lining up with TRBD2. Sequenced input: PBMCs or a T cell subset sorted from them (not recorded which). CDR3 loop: CASSMTSGGTGELFF. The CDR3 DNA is TGTGCCAGTAGTATGACTAGCGGGGGGACCGGGGAGCTGTTTTTT.